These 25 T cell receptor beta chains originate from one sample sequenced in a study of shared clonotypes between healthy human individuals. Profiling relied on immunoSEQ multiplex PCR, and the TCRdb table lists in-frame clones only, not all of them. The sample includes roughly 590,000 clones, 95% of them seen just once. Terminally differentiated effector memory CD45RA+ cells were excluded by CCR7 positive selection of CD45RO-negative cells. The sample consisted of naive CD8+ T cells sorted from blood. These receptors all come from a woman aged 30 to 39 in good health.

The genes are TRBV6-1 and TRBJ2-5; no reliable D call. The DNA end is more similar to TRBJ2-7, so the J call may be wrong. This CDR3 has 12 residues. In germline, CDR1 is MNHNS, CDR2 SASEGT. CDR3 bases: TGTGCCAGCAGTGATGGAGCCTACGAGCAGTACTTC. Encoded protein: CASSDGAYEQYF.

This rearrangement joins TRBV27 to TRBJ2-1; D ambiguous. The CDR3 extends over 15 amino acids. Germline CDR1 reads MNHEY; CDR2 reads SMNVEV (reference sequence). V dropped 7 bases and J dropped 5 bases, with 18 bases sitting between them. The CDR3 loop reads CASTLSGQVNNEQFF. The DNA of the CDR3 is TGTGCCAGCACCCTCTCCGGGCAGGTCAACAATGAGCAGTTCTTC.

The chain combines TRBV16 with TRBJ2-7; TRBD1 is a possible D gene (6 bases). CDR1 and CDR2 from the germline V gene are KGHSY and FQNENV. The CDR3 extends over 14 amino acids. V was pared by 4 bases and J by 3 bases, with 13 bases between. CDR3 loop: CASSPGATGYEQYF. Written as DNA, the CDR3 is TGTGCCAGCAGCCCAGGGGCGACAGGCTACGAGCAGTACTTC.

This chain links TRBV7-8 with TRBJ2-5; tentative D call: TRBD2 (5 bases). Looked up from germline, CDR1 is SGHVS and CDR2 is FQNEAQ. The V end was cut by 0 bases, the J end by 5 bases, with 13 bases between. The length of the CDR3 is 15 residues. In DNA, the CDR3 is TGTGCCAGCAGCTTAGCGGACCCGGGAATGGAGACCCAGTACTTC. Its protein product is CASSLADPGMETQYF.

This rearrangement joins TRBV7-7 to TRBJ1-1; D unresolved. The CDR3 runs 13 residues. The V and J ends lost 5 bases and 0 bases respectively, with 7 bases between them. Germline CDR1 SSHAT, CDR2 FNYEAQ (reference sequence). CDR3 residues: CASSLGMNTEAFF. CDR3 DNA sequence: TGTGCCAGCAGCCTGGGGATGAACACTGAAGCTTTCTTT.

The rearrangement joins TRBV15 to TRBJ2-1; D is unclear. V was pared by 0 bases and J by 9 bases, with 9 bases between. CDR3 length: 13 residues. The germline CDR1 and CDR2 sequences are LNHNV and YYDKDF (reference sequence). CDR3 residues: CATSRDAVVEQFF. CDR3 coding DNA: TGTGCCACCAGCAGAGATGCGGTTGTTGAGCAGTTCTTC.

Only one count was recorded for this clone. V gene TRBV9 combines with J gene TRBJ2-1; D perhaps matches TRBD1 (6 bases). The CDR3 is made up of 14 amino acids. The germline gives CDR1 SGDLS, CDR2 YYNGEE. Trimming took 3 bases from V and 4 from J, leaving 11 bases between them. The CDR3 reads CASSAGEPYNEQFF. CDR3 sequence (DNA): TGTGCCAGCAGCGCAGGGGAACCTTACAATGAGCAGTTCTTC. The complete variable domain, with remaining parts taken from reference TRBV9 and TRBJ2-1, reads DSGVTQTPKHLITATGQRVTLRCSPRSGDLSVYWYQQSLDQGLQFLIQYYNGEERAKGNILERFSAQQFPDLHSELNLSSLELGDSALYFCASSAGEPYNEQFFGPGTRLTVL.

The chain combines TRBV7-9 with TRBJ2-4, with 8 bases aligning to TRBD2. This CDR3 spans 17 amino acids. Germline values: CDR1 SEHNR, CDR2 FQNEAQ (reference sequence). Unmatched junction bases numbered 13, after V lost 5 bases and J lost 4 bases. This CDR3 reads CASSPTRSGNQKNIQYF. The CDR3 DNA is TGTGCCAGCAGCCCCACGCGTAGCGGGAACCAAAAAAACATTCAGTACTTC.

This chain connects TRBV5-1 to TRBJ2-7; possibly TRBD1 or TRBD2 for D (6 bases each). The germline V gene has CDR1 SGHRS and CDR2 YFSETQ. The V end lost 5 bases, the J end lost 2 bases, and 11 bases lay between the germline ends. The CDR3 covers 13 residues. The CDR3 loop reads CASREGQAYEQYF. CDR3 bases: TGCGCCAGCAGGGAGGGACAAGCCTACGAGCAGTACTTC.

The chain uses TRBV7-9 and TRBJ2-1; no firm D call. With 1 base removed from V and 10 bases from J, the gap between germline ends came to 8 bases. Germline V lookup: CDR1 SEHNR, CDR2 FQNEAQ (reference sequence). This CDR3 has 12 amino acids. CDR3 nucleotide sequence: TGTGCCAGCAGCTTAGTAGGGCGAGAGCAGTTCTTC. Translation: CASSLVGREQFF. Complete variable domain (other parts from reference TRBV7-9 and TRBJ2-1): DTGVSQNPRHKITKRGQNVTFRCDPISEHNRLYWYRQTLGQGPEFLTYFQNEAQLEKSRLLSDRFSAERPKGSFSTLEIQRTEQGDSAMYLCASSLVGREQFFGPGTRLTVL.

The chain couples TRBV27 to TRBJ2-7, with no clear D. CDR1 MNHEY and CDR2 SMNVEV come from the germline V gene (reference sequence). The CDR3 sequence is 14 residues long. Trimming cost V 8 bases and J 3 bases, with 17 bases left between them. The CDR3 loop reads CASHKAGLLYEQYF. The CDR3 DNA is TGTGCCAGCCACAAGGCAGGCCTACTCTACGAGCAGTACTTC.

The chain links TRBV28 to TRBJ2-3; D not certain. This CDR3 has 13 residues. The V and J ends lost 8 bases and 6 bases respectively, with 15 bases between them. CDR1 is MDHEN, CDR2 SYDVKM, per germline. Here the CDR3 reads CASGNRAADTQYF. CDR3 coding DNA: TGTGCCAGCGGAAACCGGGCCGCCGATACGCAGTATTTT.

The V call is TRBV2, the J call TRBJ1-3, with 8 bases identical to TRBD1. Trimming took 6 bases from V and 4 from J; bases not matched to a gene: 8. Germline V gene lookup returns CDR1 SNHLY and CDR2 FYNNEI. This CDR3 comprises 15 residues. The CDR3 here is CASRTGQGTGNTIYF. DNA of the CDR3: TGTGCCAGCAGGACCGGACAGGGAACGGGAAACACCATATATTTT.

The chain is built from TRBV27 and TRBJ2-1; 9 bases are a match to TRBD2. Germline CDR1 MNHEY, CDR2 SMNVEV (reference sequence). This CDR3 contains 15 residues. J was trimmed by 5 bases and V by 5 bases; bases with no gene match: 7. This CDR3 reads CASSPGTSFHNEQFF. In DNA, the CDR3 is TGTGCCAGCAGTCCTGGGACTAGCTTCCACAATGAGCAGTTCTTC.

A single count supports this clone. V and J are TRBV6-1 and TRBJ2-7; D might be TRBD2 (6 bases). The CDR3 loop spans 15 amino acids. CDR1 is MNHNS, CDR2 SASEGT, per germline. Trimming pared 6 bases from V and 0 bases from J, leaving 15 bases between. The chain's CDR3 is CASRETRDSSYEQYF. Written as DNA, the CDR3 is TGTGCCAGCAGGGAGACCAGGGACTCCTCCTACGAGCAGTACTTC.

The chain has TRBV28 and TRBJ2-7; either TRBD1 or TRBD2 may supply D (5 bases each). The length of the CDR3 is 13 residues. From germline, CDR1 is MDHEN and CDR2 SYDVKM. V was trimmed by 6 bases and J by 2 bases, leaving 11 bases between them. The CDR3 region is CASSQGETYEQYF. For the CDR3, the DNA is TGTGCCAGCAGCCAGGGAGAAACCTACGAGCAGTACTTC.

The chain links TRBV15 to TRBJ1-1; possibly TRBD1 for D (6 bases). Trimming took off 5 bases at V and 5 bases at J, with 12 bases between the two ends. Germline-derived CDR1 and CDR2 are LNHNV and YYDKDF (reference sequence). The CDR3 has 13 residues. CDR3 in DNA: TGTGCCACCAGCCCCGCGAGGGGGACTGAAGCTTTCTTT. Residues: CATSPARGTEAFF. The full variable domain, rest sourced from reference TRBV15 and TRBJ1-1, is DAMVIQNPRYQVTQFGKPVTLSCSQTLNHNVMYWYQQKSSQAPKLLFHYYDKDFNNEADTPDNFQSRRPNTSFCFLDIRSPGLGDTAMYLCATSPARGTEAFFGQGTRLTVV.

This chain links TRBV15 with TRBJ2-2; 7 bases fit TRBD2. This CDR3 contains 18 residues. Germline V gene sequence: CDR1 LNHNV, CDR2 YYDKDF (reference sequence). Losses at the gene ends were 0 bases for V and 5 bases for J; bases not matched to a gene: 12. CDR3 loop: CATSRDLWREGSTGELFF. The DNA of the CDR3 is TGTGCCACCAGCAGAGATTTGTGGAGGGAGGGCTCAACCGGGGAGCTGTTTTTT.

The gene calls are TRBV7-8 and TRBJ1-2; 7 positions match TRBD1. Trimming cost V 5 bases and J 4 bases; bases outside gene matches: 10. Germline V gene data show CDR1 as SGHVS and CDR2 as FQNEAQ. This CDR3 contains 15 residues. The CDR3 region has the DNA TGTGCCAGCAGCGCCTCTTTACAGGGGATCTATGGCTACACCTTC. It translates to CASSASLQGIYGYTF. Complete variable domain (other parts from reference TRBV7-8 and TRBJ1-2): GAGVSQSPRYKVAKRGQDVALRCDPISGHVSLFWYQQALGQGPEFLTYFQNEAQLDKSGLPSDRFFAERPEGSVSTLKIQRTQQEDSAVYLCASSASLQGIYGYTFGSGTRLTVV.

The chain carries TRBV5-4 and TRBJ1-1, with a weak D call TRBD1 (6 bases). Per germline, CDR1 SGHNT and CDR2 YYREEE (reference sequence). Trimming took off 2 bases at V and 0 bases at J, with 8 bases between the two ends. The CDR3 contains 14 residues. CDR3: CASSFGDMNTEAFF. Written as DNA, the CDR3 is TGTGCCAGCAGCTTCGGGGACATGAACACTGAAGCTTTCTTT.

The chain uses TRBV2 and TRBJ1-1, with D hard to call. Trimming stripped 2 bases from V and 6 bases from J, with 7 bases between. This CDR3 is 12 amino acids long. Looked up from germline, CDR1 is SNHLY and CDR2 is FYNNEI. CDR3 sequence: CASSERQAEAFF. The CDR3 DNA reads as TGTGCCAGCAGTGAACGGCAGGCTGAAGCTTTCTTT.

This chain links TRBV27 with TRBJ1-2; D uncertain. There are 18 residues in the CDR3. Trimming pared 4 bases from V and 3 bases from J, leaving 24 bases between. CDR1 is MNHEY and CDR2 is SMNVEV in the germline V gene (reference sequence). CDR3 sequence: CASSYTGRTDPLDYGYTF. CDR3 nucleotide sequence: TGTGCCAGCAGTTACACCGGACGGACCGACCCTCTAGACTATGGCTACACCTTC.

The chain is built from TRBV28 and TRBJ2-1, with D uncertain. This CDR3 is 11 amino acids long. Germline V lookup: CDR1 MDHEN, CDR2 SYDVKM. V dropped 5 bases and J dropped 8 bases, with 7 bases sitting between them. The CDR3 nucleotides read TGTGCCAGCAGTGGGTTTGATGAGCAGTTCTTC. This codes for CASSGFDEQFF.

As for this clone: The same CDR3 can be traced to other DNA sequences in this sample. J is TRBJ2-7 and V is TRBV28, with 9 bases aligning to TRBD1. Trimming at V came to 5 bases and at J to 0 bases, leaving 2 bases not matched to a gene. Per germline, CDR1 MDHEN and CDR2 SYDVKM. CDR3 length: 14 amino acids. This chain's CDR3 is CASSGTGSSYEQYF. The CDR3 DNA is TGTGCCAGCAGTGGGACAGGGAGCTCCTACGAGCAGTACTTC.

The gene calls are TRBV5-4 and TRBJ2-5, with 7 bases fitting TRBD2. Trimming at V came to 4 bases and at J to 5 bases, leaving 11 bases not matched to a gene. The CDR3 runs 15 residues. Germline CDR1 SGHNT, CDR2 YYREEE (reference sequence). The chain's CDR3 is CASSRPSGGLETQYF. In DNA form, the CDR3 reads TGTGCCAGCAGCCGACCTAGCGGAGGTCTGGAGACCCAGTACTTC.